This entry concerns a single T cell receptor beta chain. Germline V gene data show CDR1 as MNHEY and CDR2 as SMNVEV (reference sequence). CDR3 size: 18 residues. Losses at the gene ends were 6 bases for V and 6 bases for J; bases not matched to a gene: 14. Methods used by the authors: Using reference gene primer amplification, nucleated cell counts were estimated. Sequenced by immunoSEQ multiplex PCR; TCRdb stores in-frame clones only, minus some. V and J calls and clone size are given by that table; D and trimming were obtained from the DNA. The sample lists 100,000 to 120,000 clones, 70% to 90% occurring once. The sample originates from a study of blood T cell repertoires in COVID-19. Whole-study context: COVID-19 samples from acute and convalescent phases originated in the United States, Italy and Spain. Sample material is recorded as cDNA or gDNA derived from T cells, B-cell-depleted T cells, or PBMCs.

Sequencing used peripheral blood. The sequence derives from a human donor in a cohort sampled during active COVID-19. This chain joins TRBV27 and TRBJ1-6; 10 bases align to TRBD1. DNA for the CDR3: TGTGCCAGCAGCGTTGACAGGGGGCGTTGGTTGGGTAATTCACCCCTCCACTTT. This translates into CASSVDRGRWLGNSPLHF.